The rows below give T cell receptor beta chains drawn from one sample of a study of shared clonotypes between healthy human individuals. Assay: immunoSEQ multiplex PCR; the TCRdb copy retains only in-frame clones and omits some. The sample records roughly 650,000 clones, 95% to 97% being singletons. The sample comprised naive CD8+ T cells sorted from blood. The receptor set was obtained from a woman in her 30s in good health. Both conserved end residues are trimmed from each CDR3. Each record gives: CDR3 length, V gene, J gene, CDR3 protein.

10	TRBV29-1	TRBJ2-1	SVDKQLNEQF
9	TRBV7-9	TRBJ2-7	ASSFGREQY
13	TRBV2	TRBJ1-5	ASKSRGYSNQPQH
11	TRBV6-6	TRBJ1-2	ASRLDRVGRNT
12	TRBV5-6	TRBJ2-5	ASSFNILKETQY
11	TRBV28	TRBJ2-7	ASVQTGGYEQY
10	TRBV6-4	TRBJ2-2	ASSVLAGELF
14	TRBV11-2	TRBJ2-1	ASSLEPGQNSDEQF
14	TRBV9	TRBJ2-3	ASSGPHSTSTDTQY
11	TRBV7-6	TRBJ2-5	ASSLQGMETQY
12	TRBV29-1	TRBJ2-5	SVEDAKTGETQY
11	TRBV29-1	TRBJ2-1	SVWEGRWNEQF
12	TRBV15	TRBJ2-7	ATSNRDISYEQY
10	TRBV2	TRBJ1-5	ASCIRDQPQH
13	TRBV28	TRBJ1-2	ASSLFSTGLYGYT
13	TRBV10-3	TRBJ1-1	AISSGWGADTEAF
13	TRBV7-8	TRBJ2-7	ASSLAERDSYEQY
13	TRBV7-6	TRBJ2-5	ASSLGPREGETQY
10	TRBV29-1	TRBJ2-7	SAEEAGGEQY
14	TRBV28	TRBJ2-7	ASSFYDRGATYEQY
10	TRBV5-1	TRBJ2-7	ASSLVSHEQY
14	TRBV9	TRBJ2-4	ASSPHINGAKNIQY
12	TRBV28	TRBJ2-7	ASSPDRSSYEQY
12	TRBV28	TRBJ2-7	ASSRLGRLGEQY
13	TRBV19	TRBJ1-4	ASSIPAAANEKLF
14	TRBV9	TRBJ2-1	ASSVADGPRYNEQF
13	TRBV9	TRBJ1-1	ASSPRGVKDTEAF
14	TRBV19	TRBJ1-1	ASTSRDSTMNTEAF
11	TRBV2	TRBJ2-1	ATTSGRGNEQF